One and the same sample provided the 5 T cell receptor beta chains below, sequenced in a study of T cell responses to AZD1222 COVID-19 vaccine. Sequencing used immunoSEQ multiplex PCR; TCRdb keeps in-frame clones, though not all of them. The profile covers some 100,000 clones, with over 75% appearing a single time and approximately 1.3% taken by the ten largest. The sequencing used peripheral blood, collected on day 0 of AZD1222 vaccination. The receptors were sampled from an adult in good health.

This clone was seen more than once but under ten times. This same CDR3 is encoded by further DNA sequences in the sample. V and J are TRBV5-1 and TRBJ2-5; the D call may be TRBD1 or TRBD2 (5 bases each). CDR1 and CDR2 (germline): SGHRS, YFSETQ. The V gene lost 0 bases and the J gene lost 1 base, with 7 bases spanning the gap. This CDR3 has 14 amino acids. For the CDR3, the DNA is TGCGCCAGCAGCTTGGGGGGGATCCAAGAGACCCAGTACTTC. The encoded protein is CASSLGGIQETQYF.

V and J are TRBV29-1 and TRBJ1-4, with a weak D call TRBD1 (5 bases). This CDR3 comprises 13 residues. V gave up 5 bases and J gave up 7 bases, with 14 bases separating them. Per the germline V gene, CDR1 is SQVTM and CDR2 is ANQGSEA. In nucleotides, the CDR3 is TGCAGCGTTCGATGGGGCAAAGGTGAAAAACTGTTTTTT. This codes for CSVRWGKGEKLFF.

This chain uses TRBV10-3 with TRBJ2-2; D gene ambiguous. The CDR3 has 12 residues. Germline CDR1 reads ENHRY; CDR2 reads SYGVKD. The CDR3 DNA sequence: TGTGCAGTGGCAGCGAACACCGGGGAGCTGTTTTTT. Amino acids: CAVAANTGELFF.

The genes are TRBV12-3 or TRBV12-4 and TRBJ1-1; D not certain. This CDR3 spans 13 amino acids. V lost 7 bases to trimming and J lost 3 bases, with 12 bases between them. The CDR3 bases are TGTGCCAGCACTCTCGCAGGAGACACTGAAGCTTTCTTT. It is translated as CASTLAGDTEAFF.

The chain uses TRBV6-5 and TRBJ1-1; D uncertain. V gave up 2 bases and J gave up 1 base, with 14 bases separating them. This CDR3 has 16 amino acids. CDR1 is MNHEY and CDR2 is SVGAGI in the germline V gene. The CDR3 is CASSYDLGVGNTEAFF. CDR3 coding DNA: TGTGCCAGCAGTTACGATCTCGGGGTGGGGAACACTGAAGCTTTCTTT.